Reported below is one T cell receptor beta chain. Its target is unknown. The germline V gene encodes CDR1 LGHNA and CDR2 YNFKEQ. Between the trimmed V and J ends, which lost 1 base and 0 bases, there was a span of 13 bases. The CDR3 has 17 residues. The method was immunoSEQ multiplex PCR; TCRdb's version includes in-frame clones alone and lacks a portion of them. The sample lists 90,000 to 120,000 clones, about 95% seen once, with around 2% in the top ten. The sample originates from a study of T cell responses to AZD1222 COVID-19 vaccine. Study in general: Analyses pooled second doses at about 4 or about 12 weeks. Study conclusions and caveats: Donors in the cohort were predominantly white British and more often female, and clonal diversity was possibly underestimated. Only a handful of AZD1222 recipients, more than 5 in all, had baseline seropositivity. A reported finding is that nearly half of spike-specific TCRs target unmutated variant regions.

The sample consisted of peripheral blood, taken on day 0 of AZD1222 vaccination. The origin of this receptor is an adult in good health. The gene calls are TRBV4-2 and TRBJ1-5; D is unclear. CDR3 loop: CASSQAGGTYSNQPQHF. CDR3 in DNA: TGTGCCAGCAGCCAAGCAGGCGGAACTTATAGCAATCAGCCCCAGCATTTT.